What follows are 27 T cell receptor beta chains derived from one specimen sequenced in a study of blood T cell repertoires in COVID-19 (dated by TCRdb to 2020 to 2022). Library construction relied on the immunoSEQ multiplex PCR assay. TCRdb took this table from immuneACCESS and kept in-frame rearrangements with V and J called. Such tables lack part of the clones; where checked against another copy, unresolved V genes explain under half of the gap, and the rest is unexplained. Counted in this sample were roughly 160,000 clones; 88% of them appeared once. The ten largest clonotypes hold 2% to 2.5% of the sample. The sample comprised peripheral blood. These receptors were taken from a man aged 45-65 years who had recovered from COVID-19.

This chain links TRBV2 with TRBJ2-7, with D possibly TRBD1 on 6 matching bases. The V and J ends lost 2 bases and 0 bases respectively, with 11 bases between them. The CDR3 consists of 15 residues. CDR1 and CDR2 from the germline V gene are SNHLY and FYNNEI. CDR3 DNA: TGTGCCAGCAGTGAACAGGGGACATACTCCTACGAGCAGTACTTC. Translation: CASSEQGTYSYEQYF.

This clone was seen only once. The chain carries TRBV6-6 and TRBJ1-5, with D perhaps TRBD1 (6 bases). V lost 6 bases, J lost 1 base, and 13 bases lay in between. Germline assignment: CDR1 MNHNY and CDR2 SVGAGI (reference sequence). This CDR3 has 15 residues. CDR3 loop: CASSTHDRSNQPQHF. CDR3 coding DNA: TGTGCCAGCAGCACTCATGACAGGAGCAATCAGCCCCAGCATTTT.

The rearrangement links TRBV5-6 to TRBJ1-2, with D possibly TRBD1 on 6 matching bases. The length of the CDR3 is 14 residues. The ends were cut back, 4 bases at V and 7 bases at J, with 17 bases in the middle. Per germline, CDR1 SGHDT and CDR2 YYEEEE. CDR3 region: CASSGLQGSVGYTF. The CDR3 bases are TGTGCCAGCAGCGGCTTACAGGGTTCAGTTGGCTACACCTTC.

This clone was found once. The CDR3, as DNA: TGTGCCAGCAGCTTGTTCGCAGGGGTCAACACCGGGGAGCTGTTTTTT. This encodes CASSLFAGVNTGELFF. V gene TRBV5-5 combines with J gene TRBJ2-2; tentatively, D is TRBD1 (6 bases). Germline CDR1 SGHKS, CDR2 YYEKEE (reference sequence). Trimming took off 1 base at V and 2 bases at J, with 12 bases between the two ends. The CDR3 contains 16 residues.

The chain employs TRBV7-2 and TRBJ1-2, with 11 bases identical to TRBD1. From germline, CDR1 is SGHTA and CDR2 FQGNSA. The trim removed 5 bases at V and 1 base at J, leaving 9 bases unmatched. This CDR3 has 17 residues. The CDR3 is CASSRRTGGSSNYGYTF. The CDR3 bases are TGTGCCAGCAGCCGTCGGACAGGGGGCAGCAGTAACTATGGCTACACCTTC.

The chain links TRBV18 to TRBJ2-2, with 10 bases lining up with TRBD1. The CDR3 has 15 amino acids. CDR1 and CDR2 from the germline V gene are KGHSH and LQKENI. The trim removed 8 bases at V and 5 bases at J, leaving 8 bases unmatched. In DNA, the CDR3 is TGTGCCAGCCGAGCCGGGACAGGGGAAACCGGGGAGCTGTTTTTT. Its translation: CASRAGTGETGELFF.

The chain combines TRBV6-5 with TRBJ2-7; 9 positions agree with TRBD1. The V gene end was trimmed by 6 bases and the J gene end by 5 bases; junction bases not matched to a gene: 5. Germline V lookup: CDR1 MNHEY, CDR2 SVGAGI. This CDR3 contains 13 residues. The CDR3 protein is CASSEDRGHEQYF. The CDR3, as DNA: TGTGCCAGCAGCGAGGACAGGGGCCACGAGCAGTACTTC.

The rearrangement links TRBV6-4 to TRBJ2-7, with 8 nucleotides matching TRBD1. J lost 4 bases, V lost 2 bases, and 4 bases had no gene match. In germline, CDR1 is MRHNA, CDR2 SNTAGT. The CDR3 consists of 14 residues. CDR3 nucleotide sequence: TGTGCCAGCAGTGACCCAGGGGGCTGGTACGAGCAGTACTTC. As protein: CASSDPGGWYEQYF.

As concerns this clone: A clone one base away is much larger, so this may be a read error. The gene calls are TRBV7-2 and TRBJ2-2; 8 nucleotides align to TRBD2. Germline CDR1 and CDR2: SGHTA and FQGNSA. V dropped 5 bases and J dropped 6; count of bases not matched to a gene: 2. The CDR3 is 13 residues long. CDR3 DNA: TGTGCCAGCAGCCTCGGGGGGGCCGGGGAGCTGTTTTTT. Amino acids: CASSLGGAGELFF. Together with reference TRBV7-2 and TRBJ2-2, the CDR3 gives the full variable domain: GAGVSQSPSNKVTEKGKDVELRCDPISGHTALYWYRQSLGQGLEFLIYFQGNSAPDKSGLPSDRFSAERTGGSVSTLTIQRTQQEDSAVYLCASSLGGAGELFFGEGSRLTVL.

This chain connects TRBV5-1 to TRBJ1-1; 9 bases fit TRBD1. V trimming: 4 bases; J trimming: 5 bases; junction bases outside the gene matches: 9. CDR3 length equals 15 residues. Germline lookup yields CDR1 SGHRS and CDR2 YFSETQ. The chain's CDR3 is CASSANRGRGTEAFF. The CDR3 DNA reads TGCGCCAGCAGCGCAAACAGGGGGCGGGGGACTGAAGCTTTCTTT.

CDR3 sequence (DNA): TGTGCCAGCAGCAACACGGGGGAGGCCTATGGCTACACCTTC. It encodes CASSNTGEAYGYTF. The J gene is TRBJ1-2, the V gene TRBV6-5; D perhaps matches TRBD1 (5 bases). Between the trimmed V and J ends, which lost 6 bases and 4 bases, there was a span of 15 bases. The CDR3 is made up of 14 amino acids. Germline lookup yields CDR1 MNHEY and CDR2 SVGAGI.

CDR3 DNA: TGTGCCAGCAGTGAAATGGGGGGGTCCGAGCAGTACTTC. This codes for CASSEMGGSEQYF. The rearrangement uses TRBV2 and TRBJ2-7; 7 nucleotides match TRBD2. This CDR3 is 13 amino acids long. Germline V gene lookup returns CDR1 SNHLY and CDR2 FYNNEI. V gave up 2 bases and J gave up 6 bases; unmatched junction bases: 4. The full variable domain, with the rest looked up from reference TRBV2 and TRBJ2-7, is EPEVTQTPSHQVTQMGQEVILRCVPISNHLYFYWYRQILGQKVEFLVSFYNNEISEKSEIFDDQFSVERPDGSNFTLKIRSTKLEDSAMYFCASSEMGGSEQYFGPGTRLTVT.

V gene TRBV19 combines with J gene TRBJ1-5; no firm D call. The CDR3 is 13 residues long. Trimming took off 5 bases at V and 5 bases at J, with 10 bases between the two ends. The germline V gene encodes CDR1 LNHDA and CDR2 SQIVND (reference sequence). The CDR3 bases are TGTGCCAGTAGTGATTTGCCAGATCAGCCCCAGCATTTT. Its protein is CASSDLPDQPQHF.

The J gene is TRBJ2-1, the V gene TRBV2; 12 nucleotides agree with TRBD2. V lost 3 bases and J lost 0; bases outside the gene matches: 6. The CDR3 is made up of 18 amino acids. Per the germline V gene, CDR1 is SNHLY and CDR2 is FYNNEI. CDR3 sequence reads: CASSDLAGGPSSYNEQFF. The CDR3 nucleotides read TGTGCCAGCAGTGACCTAGCGGGAGGGCCGAGCTCCTACAATGAGCAGTTCTTC.

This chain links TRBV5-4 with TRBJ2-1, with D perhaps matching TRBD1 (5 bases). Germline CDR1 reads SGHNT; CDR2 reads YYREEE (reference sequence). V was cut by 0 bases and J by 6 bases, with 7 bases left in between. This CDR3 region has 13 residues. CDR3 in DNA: TGTGCCAGCAGCTTGGATAGGGGCAATGAGCAGTTCTTC. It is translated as CASSLDRGNEQFF.

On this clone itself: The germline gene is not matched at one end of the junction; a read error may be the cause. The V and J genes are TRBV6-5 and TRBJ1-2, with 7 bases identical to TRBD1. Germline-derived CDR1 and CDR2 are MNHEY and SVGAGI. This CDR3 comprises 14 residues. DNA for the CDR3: TGTGCCAGCAGTGACTCTCCAGGGGGAGGAGGCTACACCTTC. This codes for CASSDSPGGGGYTF.

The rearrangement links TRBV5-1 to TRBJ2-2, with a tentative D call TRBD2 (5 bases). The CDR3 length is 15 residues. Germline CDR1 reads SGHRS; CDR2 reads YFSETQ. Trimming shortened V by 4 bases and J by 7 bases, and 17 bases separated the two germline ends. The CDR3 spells CASSRAETFNGELFF. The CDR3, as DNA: TGCGCCAGCAGCCGAGCGGAGACGTTCAACGGGGAGCTGTTTTTT.

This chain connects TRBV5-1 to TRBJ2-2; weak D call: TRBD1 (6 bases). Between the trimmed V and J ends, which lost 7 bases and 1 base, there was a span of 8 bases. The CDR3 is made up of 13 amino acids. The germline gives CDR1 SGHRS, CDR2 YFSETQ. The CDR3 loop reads CASRDKNTGELFF. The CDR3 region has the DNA TGCGCCAGCCGGGACAAGAACACCGGGGAGCTGTTTTTT.

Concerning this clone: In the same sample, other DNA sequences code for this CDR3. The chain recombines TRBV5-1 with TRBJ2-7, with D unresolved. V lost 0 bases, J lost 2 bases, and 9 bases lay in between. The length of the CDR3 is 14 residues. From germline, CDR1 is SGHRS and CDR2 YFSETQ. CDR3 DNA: TGCGCCAGCAGCTTGGTGGTAGCTCCCTACGAGCAGTACTTC. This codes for CASSLVVAPYEQYF. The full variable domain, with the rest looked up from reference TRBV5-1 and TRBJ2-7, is KAGVTQTPRYLIKTRGQQVTLSCSPISGHRSVSWYQQTPGQGLQFLFEYFSETQRNKGNFPGRFSGRQFSNSRSEMNVSTLELGDSALYLCASSLVVAPYEQYFGPGTRLTVT.

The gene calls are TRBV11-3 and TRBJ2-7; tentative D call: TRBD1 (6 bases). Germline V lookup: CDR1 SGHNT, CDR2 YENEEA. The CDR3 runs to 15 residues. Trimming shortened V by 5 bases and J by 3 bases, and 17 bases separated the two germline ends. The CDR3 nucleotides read TGTGCCAGCAGCCTGCGAGGGGGTGCTGGCTACGAGCAGTACTTC. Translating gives CASSLRGGAGYEQYF.

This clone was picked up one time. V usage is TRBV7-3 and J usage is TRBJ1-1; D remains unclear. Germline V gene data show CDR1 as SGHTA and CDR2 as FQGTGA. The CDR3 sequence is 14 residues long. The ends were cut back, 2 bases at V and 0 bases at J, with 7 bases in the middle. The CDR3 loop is CASSLDPVNTEAFF. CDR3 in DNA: TGTGCCAGCAGCTTAGATCCAGTGAACACTGAAGCTTTCTTT.

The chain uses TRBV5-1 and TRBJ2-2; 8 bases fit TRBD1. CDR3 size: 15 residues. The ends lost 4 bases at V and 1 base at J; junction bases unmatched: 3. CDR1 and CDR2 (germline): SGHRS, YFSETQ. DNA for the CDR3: TGCGCCAGCAGCCCCGGGACAGGGAACACCGGGGAGCTGTTTTTT. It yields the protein CASSPGTGNTGELFF.

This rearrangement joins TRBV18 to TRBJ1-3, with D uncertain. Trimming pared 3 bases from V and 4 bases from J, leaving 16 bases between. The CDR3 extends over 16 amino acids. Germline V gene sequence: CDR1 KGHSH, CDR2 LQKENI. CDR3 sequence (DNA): TGTGCCAGCTCACCGTCAGAGGGTTTAAGGGGAAACACCATATATTTT. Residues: CASSPSEGLRGNTIYF.

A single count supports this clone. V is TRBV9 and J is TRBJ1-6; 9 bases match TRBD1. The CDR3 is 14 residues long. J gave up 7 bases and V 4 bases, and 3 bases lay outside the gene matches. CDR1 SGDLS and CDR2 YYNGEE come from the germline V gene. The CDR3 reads CASSRGQGNSPLHF. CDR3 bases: TGTGCCAGCAGCCGCGGACAGGGGAATTCACCCCTCCACTTT.

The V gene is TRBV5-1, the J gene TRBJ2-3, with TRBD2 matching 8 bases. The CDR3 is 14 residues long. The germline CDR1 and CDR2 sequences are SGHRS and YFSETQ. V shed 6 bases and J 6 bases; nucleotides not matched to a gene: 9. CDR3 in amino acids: CASKLGGAEDTQYF. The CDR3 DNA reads TGCGCCAGCAAACTCGGGGGGGCGGAGGATACGCAGTATTTT.

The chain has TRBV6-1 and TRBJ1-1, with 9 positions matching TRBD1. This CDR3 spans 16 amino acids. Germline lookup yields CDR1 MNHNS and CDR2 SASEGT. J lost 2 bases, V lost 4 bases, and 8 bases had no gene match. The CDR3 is CASSARNRGLNTEAFF. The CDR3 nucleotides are TGTGCCAGCAGTGCGCGAAACAGGGGGCTAAACACTGAAGCTTTCTTT.

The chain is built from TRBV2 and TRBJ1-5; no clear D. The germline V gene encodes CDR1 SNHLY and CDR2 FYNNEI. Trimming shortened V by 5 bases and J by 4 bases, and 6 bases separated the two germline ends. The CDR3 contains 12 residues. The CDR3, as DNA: TGTGCCAGCAGTCCCAGTAATCAGCCCCAGCATTTT. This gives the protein CASSPSNQPQHF.